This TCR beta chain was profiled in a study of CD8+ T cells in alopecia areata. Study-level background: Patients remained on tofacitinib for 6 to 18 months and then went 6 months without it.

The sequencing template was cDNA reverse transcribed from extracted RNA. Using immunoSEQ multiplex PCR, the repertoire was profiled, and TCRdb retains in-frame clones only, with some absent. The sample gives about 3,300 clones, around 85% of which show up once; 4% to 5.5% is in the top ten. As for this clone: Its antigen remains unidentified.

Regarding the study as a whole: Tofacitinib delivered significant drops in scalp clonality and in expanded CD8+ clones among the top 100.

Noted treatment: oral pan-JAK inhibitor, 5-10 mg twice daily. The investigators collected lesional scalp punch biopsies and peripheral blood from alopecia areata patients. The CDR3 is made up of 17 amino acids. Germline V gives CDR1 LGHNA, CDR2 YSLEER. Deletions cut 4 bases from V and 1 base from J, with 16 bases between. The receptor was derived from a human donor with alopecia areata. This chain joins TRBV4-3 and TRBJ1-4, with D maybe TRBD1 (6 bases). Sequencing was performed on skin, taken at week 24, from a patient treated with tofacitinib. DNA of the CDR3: TGCGCCAGCAGCCGAAAAACAGGGCCCCAAACTAATGAAAAACTGTTTTTT. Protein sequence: CASSRKTGPQTNEKLFF.